This TCR beta chain was found in a study of blood T cell repertoires in COVID-19. Study context: From the United States, Italy and Spain came samples of acute and convalescent COVID-19. Sample material is recorded as cDNA or gDNA derived from T cells, B-cell-depleted T cells, or PBMCs.

Germline values: CDR1 SGHAT, CDR2 FQNNGV. Trimming cost V 5 bases and J 11 bases, with 18 bases left between them. This CDR3 comprises 13 residues. This clone has a single count. Authors' processing steps: Amplified reference gene primers provided the basis for estimating nucleated cell counts. TCRdb's copy holds only in-frame clones and misses some; the assay was immunoSEQ multiplex PCR. From that table come the V and J calls and clone size; the DNA was used to work out D and trimming. The profile shows around 240,000 clones, more than 65% of them singletons. The sample comprised peripheral blood. The TCR comes from a middle-aged woman who had recovered from COVID-19. This chain joins TRBV11-2 and TRBJ1-1; D gene ambiguous. The CDR3 protein is CASSLSAIRVAFF. The CDR3 DNA reads as TGTGCCAGCAGCCTCTCCGCGATTCGGGTGGCTTTCTTT. Variable domain in full (rest from reference TRBV11-2 and TRBJ1-1): EAGVAQSPRYKIIEKRQSVAFWCNPISGHATLYWYQQILGQGPKLLIQFQNNGVVDDSQLPKDRFSAERLKGVDSTLKIQPAKLEDSAVYLCASSLSAIRVAFFGQGTRLTVV.